The 21 T cell receptor beta chains in this list originate from one sample, sequenced in a study of cytomegalovirus exposure and HLA in healthy donors. 60 Vbeta and 13 Jbeta primers were used in PCR. Sequencing was performed with immunoSEQ multiplex PCR; in TCRdb, only in-frame clones are kept and a portion is missing. This sample lists just over 200,000 clones; its ten largest clones have 1.1%. Sequencing was done on a sample of PBMCs. The source of these receptors is a girl aged 2 to 10 in good health and CMV-seropositive.

The chain combines TRBV7-6 with TRBJ1-5; D remains ambiguous. The CDR3 has 15 amino acids. Between the trimmed V and J ends, which lost 1 base and 0 bases, there was a span of 7 bases. Germline V gene sequence: CDR1 SGHVS, CDR2 FNYEAQ. CDR3 coding DNA: TGTGCCAGCAGCTTAGGGAGGAATAGCAATCAGCCCCAGCATTTT. Translating it yields CASSLGRNSNQPQHF.

The chain uses TRBV27 and TRBJ2-1; TRBD2 matches at 7 bases. Trimming cost V 2 bases and J 2 bases; bases outside gene matches: 3. This CDR3 is built from 15 residues. CDR1 is MNHEY and CDR2 is SMNVEV in the germline V gene (reference sequence). Written as DNA, the CDR3 is TGTGCCAGCAGTTTAGGGGGAGGGCCCTACAATGAGCAGTTCTTC. The encoded protein is CASSLGGGPYNEQFF.

The chain links TRBV11-2 to TRBJ2-1; TRBD2 is a possible D gene (5 bases). V lost 3 bases and J 4 bases, leaving 10 bases between the germline ends. Germline CDR1 and CDR2: SGHAT and FQNNGV. This CDR3 is 14 amino acids long. CDR3 nucleotide sequence: TGTGCCAGCAGCTTTGTGCCGGGATACAATGAGCAGTTCTTC. Encoded protein: CASSFVPGYNEQFF.

The chain has TRBV6-5 and TRBJ1-1; D unresolved. Germline-derived CDR1 and CDR2 are MNHEY and SVGAGI. The V gene lost 4 bases and the J gene lost 5 bases, with 11 bases spanning the gap. This CDR3 spans 13 amino acids. As DNA, the CDR3 is TGTGCCAGCAGTTCCCCCCTAGAAACTGAAGCTTTCTTT. Its translation is CASSSPLETEAFF.

This chain joins TRBV2 and TRBJ2-7; D possibly corresponds to TRBD1 (5 bases). Germline V gene sequence: CDR1 SNHLY, CDR2 FYNNEI. V shed 5 bases and J shed 2 bases, with 13 bases lying between them. The CDR3 loop spans 14 amino acids. The CDR3 nucleotides are TGTGCCAGCAGTCCCACCGACAGACCCTACGAGCAGTACTTC. Protein: CASSPTDRPYEQYF.

CDR3 protein: CATHKLAAQETQYF. The CDR3 bases are TGTGCCACCCACAAACTAGCGGCACAAGAGACCCAGTACTTC. V gene TRBV28 combines with J gene TRBJ2-5; TRBD2 matches 8 bases. Looked up from germline, CDR1 is MDHEN and CDR2 is SYDVKM. J was trimmed by 2 bases and V by 10 bases; bases with no gene match: 9. CDR3 length equals 14 residues.

The V call is TRBV28, the J call TRBJ1-5; 7 positions agree with TRBD1. V lost 6 bases to trimming and J lost 7 bases; unmatched junction nucleotides: 9. The CDR3 length is 14 residues. Germline V gene data show CDR1 as MDHEN and CDR2 as SYDVKM. CDR3: CASRERQGRQPQHF. The CDR3 DNA sequence: TGTGCCAGCAGGGAAAGACAGGGACGACAGCCCCAGCATTTT.

V and J are TRBV19 and TRBJ2-3, with unresolved D. The V gene lost 7 bases and the J gene lost 3 bases, with 8 bases spanning the gap. CDR3 length equals 12 residues. Germline V gives CDR1 LNHDA, CDR2 SQIVND (reference sequence). The CDR3 protein is CASIGGTDTQYF. The CDR3 nucleotides read TGTGCCAGTATTGGCGGTACAGATACGCAGTATTTT.

The chain is built from TRBV28 and TRBJ2-7; 8 bases align to TRBD1. Looked up from germline, CDR1 is MDHEN and CDR2 is SYDVKM. The CDR3 consists of 15 residues. V lost 3 bases, J lost 2 bases, and 6 bases stayed unmatched. The CDR3 coding sequence is TGTGCCAGCAGTTTCCGGACAGGGTTTGCCTACGAGCAGTACTTC. Translated, it gives CASSFRTGFAYEQYF.

The V gene is TRBV29-1, the J gene TRBJ1-2; D is uncertain. CDR1 SQVTM and CDR2 ANQGSEA come from the germline V gene. V was trimmed by 1 base and J by 5 bases, leaving 5 bases between them. CDR3 length: 11 residues. CDR3 amino acids: CSVEGLYGYTF. Written as DNA, the CDR3 is TGCAGCGTTGAAGGGCTGTATGGCTACACCTTC.

The chain combines TRBV7-8 with TRBJ2-7, with TRBD1 as a possible D gene (5 bases). From germline, CDR1 is SGHVS and CDR2 FQNEAQ. V shed 5 bases and J shed 9 bases, with 17 bases lying between them. The CDR3 spans 13 residues. This CDR3 is CASSPSLGPGQYF. CDR3 sequence (DNA): TGTGCCAGCAGCCCCTCTCTGGGGCCGGGGCAGTACTTC.

The chain has TRBV18 and TRBJ1-2; TRBD1 aligns across 7 bases. The CDR3 is 15 residues long. In germline, CDR1 is KGHSH, CDR2 LQKENI. V lost 3 bases, J lost 4 bases, and 8 bases stayed unmatched. CDR3 nucleotides: TGTGCCAGCTCACCGTTGGGACAGACCTTCTATGGCTACACCTTC. Amino acid sequence: CASSPLGQTFYGYTF.

CDR3 nucleotides: TGTGCCAGCAGCTTAAACCCCATTAGCGGGAGGGCCCTCATAGGAGATACGCAGTATTTT. It specifies CASSLNPISGRALIGDTQYF. The V and J genes are TRBV7-3 and TRBJ2-3; 11 nucleotides align to TRBD2. The CDR3 consists of 20 residues. Germline V gives CDR1 SGHTA, CDR2 FQGTGA. Trimming took 1 base from V and 5 from J; bases not matched to a gene: 17.

The chain is built from TRBV27 and TRBJ1-1; possible D gene TRBD1, 5 bases. The CDR3 extends over 16 amino acids. The V gene's germline CDR1 is MNHEY and CDR2 SMNVEV (reference sequence). V was pared by 4 bases and J by 0 bases, with 15 bases between. The CDR3 spells CASSSQGLTMNTEAFF. In DNA, the CDR3 is TGTGCCAGCAGTTCTCAGGGCCTAACCATGAACACTGAAGCTTTCTTT.

This rearrangement joins TRBV7-9 to TRBJ1-4; 8 positions match TRBD1. Germline V CDR1 and CDR2: SEHNR, FQNEAQ (reference sequence). The CDR3 runs 16 residues. V shed 4 bases and J 5 bases; nucleotides not matched to a gene: 9. The CDR3 reads CASSSLGQVLNEKLFF. The DNA of the CDR3 is TGTGCCAGCAGCTCCCTGGGACAGGTTCTGAATGAAAAACTGTTTTTT.

This chain links TRBV4-1 with TRBJ2-5, with unresolved D. The CDR3 sequence is 14 residues long. Germline V gives CDR1 MGHRA, CDR2 YSYEKL. V lost 1 base, J lost 5 bases, and 11 bases lay in between. The CDR3 sequence: CASSQATRVETQYF. CDR3 nucleotides: TGCGCCAGCAGCCAAGCAACCCGCGTGGAGACCCAGTACTTC.

This sequence joins TRBV5-5 and TRBJ1-5, with 7 nucleotides matching TRBD1. CDR1 is SGHKS and CDR2 is YYEKEE in the germline V gene (reference sequence). The V and J ends lost 4 bases and 4 bases, in that order; junction bases with no gene match: 8. This CDR3 contains 15 residues. This CDR3 is CASSHLGQSNQPQHF. As DNA, the CDR3 is TGTGCCAGCAGCCATTTGGGACAGAGTAATCAGCCCCAGCATTTT.

The rearrangement joins TRBV21-1 to TRBJ2-4; the D segment call TRBD2 is taken from the table without a DNA check. TRBV21-1 has pseudogene status. The CDR3 contains 16 residues. CDR3 loop: CASSKLLFYDKNIQYF. The CDR3 nucleotides read TGTGCCAGCAGCAAACTCCTCTTCTATGATAAAAACATTCAGTACTTC.

The V call is TRBV2, the J call TRBJ2-3, with 13 nucleotides matching TRBD2. Germline-derived CDR1 and CDR2 are SNHLY and FYNNEI. Unmatched junction bases numbered 2, after V lost 4 bases and J lost 4 bases. The CDR3 runs to 15 residues. The chain's CDR3 is CASSAGLAGPDTQYF. The CDR3 DNA reads TGTGCCAGCAGTGCGGGACTAGCGGGACCAGATACGCAGTATTTT.

The chain is built from TRBV14 and TRBJ1-2; no definite D call. The V end lost 8 bases, the J end lost 8 bases, and 18 bases lay between the germline ends. Germline CDR1 reads SGHDN; CDR2 reads FVKESK. This CDR3 comprises 13 residues. Here the CDR3 reads CASGPLRVGGYTF. The CDR3 DNA reads as TGTGCCAGCGGCCCATTGAGGGTTGGAGGCTACACCTTC.

This chain connects TRBV27 to TRBJ2-7, with TRBD1 matching over 7 bases. The CDR3 runs to 13 residues. Per the germline V gene, CDR1 is MNHEY and CDR2 is SMNVEV (reference sequence). In nucleotides, the CDR3 is TGTGCAATCAGGGACAGCTTATCGGGCGAGCAGTACTTC. This gives the protein CAIRDSLSGEQYF.